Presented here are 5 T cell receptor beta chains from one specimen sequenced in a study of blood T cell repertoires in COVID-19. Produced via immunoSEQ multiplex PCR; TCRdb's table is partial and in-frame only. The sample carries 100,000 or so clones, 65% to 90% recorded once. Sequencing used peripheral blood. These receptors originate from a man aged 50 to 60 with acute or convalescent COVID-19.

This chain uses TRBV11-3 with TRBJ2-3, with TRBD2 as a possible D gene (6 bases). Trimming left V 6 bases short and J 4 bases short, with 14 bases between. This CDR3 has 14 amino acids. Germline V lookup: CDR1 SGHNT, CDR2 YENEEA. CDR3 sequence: CASSPPRGSDTQYF. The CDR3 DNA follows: TGTGCCAGCAGTCCCCCGCGGGGATCAGATACGCAGTATTTT.

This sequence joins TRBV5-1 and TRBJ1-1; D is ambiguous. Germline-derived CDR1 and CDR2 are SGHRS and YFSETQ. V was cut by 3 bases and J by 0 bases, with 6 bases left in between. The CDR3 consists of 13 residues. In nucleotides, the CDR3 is TGCGCCAGCAGCTCGCAGTTGAACACTGAAGCTTTCTTT. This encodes CASSSQLNTEAFF.

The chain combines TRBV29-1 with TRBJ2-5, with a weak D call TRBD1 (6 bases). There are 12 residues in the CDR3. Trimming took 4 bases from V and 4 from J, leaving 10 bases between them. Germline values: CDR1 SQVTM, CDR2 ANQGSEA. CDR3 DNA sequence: TGCAGCGTTGGGGGGCGACGAGAGACCCAGTACTTC. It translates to CSVGGRRETQYF.

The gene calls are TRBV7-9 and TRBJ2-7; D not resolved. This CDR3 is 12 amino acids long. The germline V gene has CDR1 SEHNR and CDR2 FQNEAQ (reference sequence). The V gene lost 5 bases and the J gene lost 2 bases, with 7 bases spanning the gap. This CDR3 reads CASSPLTYEQYF. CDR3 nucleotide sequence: TGTGCCAGCAGCCCACTAACCTACGAGCAGTACTTC.

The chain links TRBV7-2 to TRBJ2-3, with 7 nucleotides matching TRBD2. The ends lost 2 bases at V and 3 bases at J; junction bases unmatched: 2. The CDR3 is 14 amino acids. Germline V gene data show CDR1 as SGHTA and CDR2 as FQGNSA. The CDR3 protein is CASSLSGETDTQYF. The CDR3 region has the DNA TGTGCCAGCAGCTTAAGCGGGGAAACAGATACGCAGTATTTT.